This is a list of T cell receptor beta chains from one sample in a study of blood T cells in healthy people across ages. MiXCR, run by TCRdb on the 5' RACE reads, gives a single entry per CDR3 protein. The sample lists 750,000 to 1,000,000 distinct CDR3 sequences; 25% to 30% were seen once. The same data also contributed to another study, on T cells of mothers and their children.

The sample comprised blood. The receptors come from a woman aged 40 to 49 in good health. Each CDR3 is given with its conserved first and last residue. The order of the fields is clone size, V gene, J gene, D gene, CDR3 protein, CDR3 DNA. A D gene is named only where the DNA matches it firmly. Size tells how often a clone was seen (once, few, many) or the class of an expanded clone, and some rows leave it out.

few	TRBV6-5	TRBJ2-7	.	CASSYSSDRSYEQYF	TGTGCCAGCAGTTACTCATCGGACAGAAGCTACGAGCAGTACTTC
few	TRBV5-5	TRBJ1-1	.	CASSLEIRVNTEAFF	TGTGCCAGCAGCTTGGAGATCAGGGTGAACACTGAAGCTTTCTTT
few	TRBV9	TRBJ2-5	TRBD2	CASSQRGTSGGRETQYF	TGTGCCAGCAGCCAGCGCGGGACTAGCGGGGGGCGAGAGACCCAGTACTTC
many	TRBV21-1	TRBJ2-7	.	CASSNNKTSLYEQYF	TGTGCCAGCAGCAACAATAAGACTAGCTTGTACGAGCAGTACTTC
.	TRBV28	TRBJ1-1	.	CASSLGPGITEAFF	TGTGCCAGCAGTTTAGGGCCGGGCATCACTGAAGCTTTCTTT
few	TRBV10-3	TRBJ1-2	.	CAITSTGTDQSSRYGYTF	TGTGCCATCACTTCGACCGGGACGGACCAATCGAGTCGCTATGGCTACACCTTC
.	TRBV28	TRBJ1-2	.	CASRKDPGGGYTF	TGTGCCAGCAGGAAGGACCCGGGAGGAGGCTACACCTTC
few	TRBV1	TRBJ2-7	.	CTSSQSGCEQYF	TGCACCAGCAGCCAATCCGGATGCGAGCAGTACTTC
many	TRBV9	TRBJ2-1	TRBD1	CASSVGQGANEQFF	TGTGCCAGCAGCGTAGGCCAGGGGGCCAATGAGCAGTTCTTC
.	TRBV7-9	TRBJ2-1	TRBD2	CASSPPRASGGNEQFF	TGTGCCAGCAGCCCCCCCCGGGCTAGCGGGGGCAATGAGCAGTTCTTC
.	TRBV2	TRBJ1-4	.	CASGGTAVGKLFF	TGTGCCAGCGGGGGGACGGCCGTCGGAAAACTGTTTTTT
.	TRBV20-1	TRBJ2-5	TRBD2	CSARDLLAGGQETQYF	TGCAGTGCTAGAGACCTACTAGCGGGGGGCCAAGAGACCCAGTACTTC
.	TRBV11-2	TRBJ2-1	.	CASSSIISGPYNEQFF	TGTGCCAGCAGCTCAATTATCTCAGGCCCCTACAATGAGCAGTTCTTC
few	TRBV27	TRBJ1-1	.	CASSDRAPEEAFF	TGTGCCAGTAGTGACCGGGCCCCGGAGGAAGCTTTCTTT
many	TRBV7-2	TRBJ1-2	.	CASSLAGGPYGYTF	TGTGCCAGCAGCTTAGCCGGGGGGCCCTATGGCTACACCTTC
.	TRBV4-3	TRBJ2-2	.	CASSQVPTGELFF	TGCGCCAGCAGCCAAGTCCCCACCGGGGAGCTGTTTTTT
few	TRBV7-2	TRBJ2-1	TRBD1	CASSLRDGTGDREQFF	TGTGCCAGCAGCTTACGTGATGGAACAGGGGACCGGGAGCAGTTCTTC